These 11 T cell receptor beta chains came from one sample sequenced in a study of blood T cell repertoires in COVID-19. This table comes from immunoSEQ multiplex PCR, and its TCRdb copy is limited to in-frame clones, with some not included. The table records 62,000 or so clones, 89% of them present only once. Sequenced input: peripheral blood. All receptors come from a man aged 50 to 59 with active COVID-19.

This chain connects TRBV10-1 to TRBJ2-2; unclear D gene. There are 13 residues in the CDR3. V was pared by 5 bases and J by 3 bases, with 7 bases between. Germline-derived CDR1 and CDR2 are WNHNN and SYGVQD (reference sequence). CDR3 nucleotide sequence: TGCGCCAGCAGTAGAGTCTACACCGGGGAGCTGTTTTTT. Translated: CASSRVYTGELFF.

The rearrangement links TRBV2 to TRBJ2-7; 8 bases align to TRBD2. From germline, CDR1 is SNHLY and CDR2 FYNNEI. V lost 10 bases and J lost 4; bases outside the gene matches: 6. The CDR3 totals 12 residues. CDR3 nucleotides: TGTGCCACCGGGGGGGCGTCTTACGAGCAGTACTTC. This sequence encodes CATGGASYEQYF.

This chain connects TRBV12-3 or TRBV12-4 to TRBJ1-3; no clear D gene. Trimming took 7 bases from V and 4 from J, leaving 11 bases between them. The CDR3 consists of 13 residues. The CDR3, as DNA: TGTGCCAGCACCTCCGGTTGGGGAAACACCATATATTTT. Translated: CASTSGWGNTIYF.

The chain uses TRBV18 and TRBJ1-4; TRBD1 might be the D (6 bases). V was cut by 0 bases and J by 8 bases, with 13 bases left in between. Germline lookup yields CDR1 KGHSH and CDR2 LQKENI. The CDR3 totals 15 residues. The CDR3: CASSPPPQGDEKLFF. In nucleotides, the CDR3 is TGTGCCAGCTCACCACCCCCACAGGGAGACGAAAAACTGTTTTTT.

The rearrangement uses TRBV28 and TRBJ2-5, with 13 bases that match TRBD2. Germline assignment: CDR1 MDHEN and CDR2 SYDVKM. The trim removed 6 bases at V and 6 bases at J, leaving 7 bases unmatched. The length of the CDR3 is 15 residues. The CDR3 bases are TGTGCCAGCAGAAAGGGGACTAGCGGGGTAAAGACCCAGTACTTC. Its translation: CASRKGTSGVKTQYF.

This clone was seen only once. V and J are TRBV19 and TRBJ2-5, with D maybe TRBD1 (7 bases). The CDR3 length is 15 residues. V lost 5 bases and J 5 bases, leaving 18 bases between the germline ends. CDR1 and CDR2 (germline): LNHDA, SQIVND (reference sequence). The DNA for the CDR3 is TGTGCCAGTAGTGCCCAGGGGGGCCGAGGGGAGACCCAGTACTTC. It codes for CASSAQGGRGETQYF.

The CDR3 loop reads CASSRTLGSSYEQYF. As DNA, the CDR3 is TGTGCCAGCAGCCGGACTTTGGGGAGTTCCTACGAGCAGTACTTC. The chain combines TRBV7-2 with TRBJ2-7; a possible D gene is TRBD2 (5 bases). With 5 bases removed from V and 1 base from J, the gap between germline ends came to 15 bases. CDR3 size: 15 residues. Germline loops: CDR1 SGHTA, CDR2 FQGNSA.

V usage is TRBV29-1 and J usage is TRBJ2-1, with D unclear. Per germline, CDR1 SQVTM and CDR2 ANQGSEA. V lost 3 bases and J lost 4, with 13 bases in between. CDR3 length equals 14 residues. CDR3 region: CSVEAARYYNEQFF. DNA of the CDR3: TGCAGCGTTGAGGCGGCCCGGTATTACAATGAGCAGTTCTTC.

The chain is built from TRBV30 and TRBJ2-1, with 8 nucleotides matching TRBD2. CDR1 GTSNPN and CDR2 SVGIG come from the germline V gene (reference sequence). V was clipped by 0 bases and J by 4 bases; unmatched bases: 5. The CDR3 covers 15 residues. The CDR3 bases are TGTGCCTGGAGTGTAGGTAGCGGGGTATACAATGAGCAGTTCTTC. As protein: CAWSVGSGVYNEQFF. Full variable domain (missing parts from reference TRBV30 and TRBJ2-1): SQTIHQWPATLVQPVGSPLSLECTVEGTSNPNLYWYRQAAGRGLQLLFYSVGIGQISSEVPQNLSASRPQDRQFILSSKKLLLSDSGFYLCAWSVGSGVYNEQFFGPGTRLTVL.

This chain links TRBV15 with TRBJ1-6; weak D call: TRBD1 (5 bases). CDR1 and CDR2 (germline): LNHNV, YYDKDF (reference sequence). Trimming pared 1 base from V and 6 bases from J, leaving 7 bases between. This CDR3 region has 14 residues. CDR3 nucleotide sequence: TGTGCCACCAGCAGAGTCCAGGGTAATTCACCCCTCCACTTT. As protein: CATSRVQGNSPLHF.

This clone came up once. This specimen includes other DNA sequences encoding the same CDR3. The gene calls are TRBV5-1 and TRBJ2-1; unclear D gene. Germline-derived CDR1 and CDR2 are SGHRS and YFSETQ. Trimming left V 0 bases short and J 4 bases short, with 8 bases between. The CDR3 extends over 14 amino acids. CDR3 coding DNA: TGCGCCAGCAGCTTGGGTCAGACATACAATGAGCAGTTCTTC. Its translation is CASSLGQTYNEQFF.